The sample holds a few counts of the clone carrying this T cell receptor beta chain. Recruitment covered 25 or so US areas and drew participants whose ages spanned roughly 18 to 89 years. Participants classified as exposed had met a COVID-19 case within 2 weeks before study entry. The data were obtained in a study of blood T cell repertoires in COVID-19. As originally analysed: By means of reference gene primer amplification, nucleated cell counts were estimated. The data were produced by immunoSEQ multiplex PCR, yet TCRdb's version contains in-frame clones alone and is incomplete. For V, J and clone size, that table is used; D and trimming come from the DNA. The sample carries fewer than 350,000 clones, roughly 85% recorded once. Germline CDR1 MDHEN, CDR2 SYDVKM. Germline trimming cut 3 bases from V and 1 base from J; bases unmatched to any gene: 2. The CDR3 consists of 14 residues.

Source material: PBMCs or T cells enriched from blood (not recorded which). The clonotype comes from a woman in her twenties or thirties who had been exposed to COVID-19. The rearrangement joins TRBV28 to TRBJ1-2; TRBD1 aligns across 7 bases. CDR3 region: CASSFTGDNYGYTF. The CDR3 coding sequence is TGTGCCAGCAGTTTCACAGGGGATAACTATGGCTACACCTTC.